These 6 T cell receptor beta chains came from one sample sequenced in a study of blood T cell repertoires in COVID-19. Clones were sequenced by immunoSEQ multiplex PCR, and TCRdb holds only the in-frame ones, with some missing. The repertoire holds 200,000 to 300,000 clones, with roughly four fifths as singletons. Sequencing input: peripheral blood. The receptor source for this set is an elderly man with acute or convalescent COVID-19.

In DNA, the CDR3 is TGCGCCAGCAGTGGAGGCAGGGTTAACTATGGCTACACCTTC. This sequence encodes CASSGGRVNYGYTF. This chain links TRBV10-2 with TRBJ1-2, with D perhaps TRBD1 (5 bases). V was clipped by 4 bases and J by 1 base, with 10 bases between them. The CDR3 covers 14 residues. CDR1 is WSHSY, CDR2 SAAADI, per germline.

CDR3 DNA: TGTGCCAGCAGGCCTACGGGGGTGCCCCCTAACACAGATACGCAGTATTTT. Its protein is CASRPTGVPPNTDTQYF. The rearrangement joins TRBV27 to TRBJ2-3; D perhaps matches TRBD2 (6 bases). The V end was cut by 6 bases, the J end by 2 bases, with 21 bases between. The CDR3 length is 17 residues. The germline gives CDR1 MNHEY, CDR2 SMNVEV (reference sequence).

V gene TRBV6-5 combines with J gene TRBJ2-3; D gene unclear. The CDR3 is 13 residues long. CDR1 and CDR2 (germline): MNHEY, SVGAGI. V lost 10 bases and J lost 1, with 12 bases in between. The CDR3 region is CATLSPGTDTQYF. In DNA form, the CDR3 reads TGTGCCACCCTGTCCCCCGGCACAGATACGCAGTATTTT.

This clone was counted many times. The gene calls are TRBV2 and TRBJ1-2; D remains ambiguous. CDR1 and CDR2 from the germline V gene are SNHLY and FYNNEI. The CDR3 is made up of 14 amino acids. V was trimmed by 4 bases and J by 2 bases, leaving 11 bases between them. The CDR3 region has the DNA TGTGCCAGCAGTGGATCCGGGAGAAACTATGGCTACACCTTC. Amino acid sequence: CASSGSGRNYGYTF.

CDR3 DNA sequence: TGTGCCAGCTCACGGGACAGGGGGCGTGAAAAACTGTTTTTT. The encoded protein is CASSRDRGREKLFF. The chain has TRBV18 and TRBJ1-4; 12 nucleotides agree with TRBD1. The V segment lost 4 bases and the J segment 7 bases; nucleotides outside the gene matches: 1. In germline, CDR1 is KGHSH, CDR2 LQKENI. The CDR3 is made up of 14 amino acids.

The chain has TRBV28 and TRBJ2-3; 7 bases map to TRBD2. J lost 8 bases, V lost 5 bases, and 13 bases had no gene match. Germline V CDR1 and CDR2: MDHEN, SYDVKM. The CDR3 loop spans 15 amino acids. CDR3 nucleotide sequence: TGTGCCAGCAGTCCTAACATCCTCCCGGGGGGTACGCAGTATTTT. Protein: CASSPNILPGGTQYF.